Presented here are 32 T cell receptor beta chains from one specimen sequenced in a study of immune cell composition in non-small cell lung cancer. TCRdb's table, derived via immunoSEQ multiplex PCR, lists solely in-frame clones and lacks some. The sample carries some 3,200 clones, roughly 70% recorded once. The sequenced material came from lung tumor tissue. These receptors were taken from a human donor with non-small cell lung cancer.

The J gene is TRBJ1-1, the V gene TRBV5-4; TRBD1 aligns across 8 bases. Trimming at V came to 0 bases and at J to 4 bases, leaving 2 bases not matched to a gene. Germline V gives CDR1 SGHNT, CDR2 YYREEE (reference sequence). The CDR3 extends over 14 amino acids. The CDR3 sequence is CASSLGQGSTEAFF. CDR3 DNA: TGTGCCAGCAGCTTGGGACAGGGGAGCACTGAAGCTTTCTTT. The whole variable domain, remainder taken from reference TRBV5-4 and TRBJ1-1, is ETGVTQSPTHLIKTRGQQVTLRCSSQSGHNTVSWYQQALGQGPQFIFQYYREEENGRGNFPPRFSGLQFPNYSSELNVNALELDDSALYLCASSLGQGSTEAFFGQGTRLTVV.

This clone was counted only a few times. V usage is TRBV7-3 and J usage is TRBJ2-1; 7 nucleotides agree with TRBD2. V trimming: 5 bases; J trimming: 6 bases; junction bases outside the gene matches: 4. The CDR3 loop spans 13 amino acids. Germline V gene data show CDR1 as SGHTA and CDR2 as FQGTGA. CDR3 DNA sequence: TGTGCCAGCAGCCCGGGCGGGGGCAATGAGCAGTTCTTC. Its translation: CASSPGGGNEQFF.

The chain joins TRBV18 to TRBJ1-5; D is ambiguous. Germline CDR1 reads KGHSH; CDR2 reads LQKENI. V was clipped by 6 bases and J by 7 bases, with 16 bases between them. CDR3 size: 14 residues. The CDR3 reads CASSREPTWQPQHF. DNA for the CDR3: TGTGCCAGCTCGCGGGAGCCTACCTGGCAGCCCCAGCATTTT. Variable domain in full (rest from reference TRBV18 and TRBJ1-5): NAGVMQNPRHLVRRRGQEARLRCSPMKGHSHVYWYRQLPEEGLKFMVYLQKENIIDESGMPKERFSAEFPKEGPSILRIQQVVRGDSAAYFCASSREPTWQPQHFGDGTRLSIL.

This clone has only a few counts. Here the CDR3 DNA reads TGTGCCAGCAGTCGTCCCGGGACACGGGTGGAGCAGTTCTTC. Its translation: CASSRPGTRVEQFF. This chain joins TRBV27 and TRBJ2-1, with a weak D call TRBD1 (6 bases). Looked up from germline, CDR1 is MNHEY and CDR2 is SMNVEV (reference sequence). V was pared by 5 bases and J by 10 bases, with 18 bases between. The CDR3 consists of 14 residues.

This chain joins TRBV29-1 and TRBJ2-7; 8 bases are shared with TRBD1. The CDR3 has 13 amino acids. Trimming removed 3 bases from V and 7 bases from J; junction bases left unmatched: 8. The V gene's germline CDR1 is SQVTM and CDR2 ANQGSEA. CDR3 DNA sequence: TGCAGCGTTGAGGGACAGGTTTCCGGGGAGCAGTACTTC. Protein sequence: CSVEGQVSGEQYF.

V gene TRBV7-3 combines with J gene TRBJ2-1; the D gene is possibly TRBD1 (5 bases). CDR1 and CDR2 (germline): SGHTA, FQGTGA. The CDR3 extends over 16 amino acids. The ends were cut back, 4 bases at V and 3 bases at J, with 16 bases in the middle. The CDR3 region is CASSYQGNVNYNEQFF. The CDR3 bases are TGTGCCAGCAGCTATCAGGGCAACGTAAACTACAATGAGCAGTTCTTC.

The chain joins TRBV19 to TRBJ2-1, with 8 bases identical to TRBD2. CDR3 length: 14 residues. V lost 6 bases, J lost 15 bases, and 16 bases stayed unmatched. Germline V gives CDR1 LNHDA, CDR2 SQIVND (reference sequence). CDR3 bases: TGTGCCAGTAGCTTACAGGGAGCGGGACTAGATCTGTTCTTC. This translates into CASSLQGAGLDLFF.

This clone was seen once. The CDR3 loop reads CASSESHQGEKLFF. The CDR3 nucleotides read TGTGCCAGCAGTGAGAGTCACCAGGGGGAAAAACTGTTTTTT. This rearrangement joins TRBV2 to TRBJ1-4; TRBD1 is a possible D gene (6 bases). The germline V and J ends were trimmed by 3 bases and 8 bases, with 13 bases remaining between them. CDR1 and CDR2 from the germline V gene are SNHLY and FYNNEI. CDR3 length: 14 residues.

This clone was observed a handful of times. The chain couples TRBV11-3 to TRBJ2-1; 8 bases fit TRBD2. The trim removed 0 bases at V and 1 base at J, leaving 8 bases unmatched. Germline assignment: CDR1 SGHNT and CDR2 YENEEA. This CDR3 contains 18 residues. CDR3 DNA sequence: TGTGCCAGCAGCTTAGATCAGAGCGGGAGTATTTCCTACAATGAGCAGTTCTTC. This translates into CASSLDQSGSISYNEQFF. The entire variable domain, with the rest obtained from reference TRBV11-3 and TRBJ2-1, is as follows: EAGVVQSPRYKIIEKKQPVAFWCNPISGHNTLYWYLQNLGQGPELLIRYENEEAVDDSQLPKDRFSAERLKGVDSTLKIQPAELGDSAVYLCASSLDQSGSISYNEQFFGPGTRLTVL.

The rearrangement joins TRBV7-2 to TRBJ2-7, with TRBD1 matching 9 bases. The CDR3 totals 16 residues. V dropped 5 bases and J dropped 2; count of bases not matched to a gene: 10. The V gene's germline CDR1 is SGHTA and CDR2 FQGNSA. The CDR3, as DNA: TGTGCCAGCAGCCCTCTCGGGGGACAGGGCGCCTACGAGCAGTACTTC. Encoded protein: CASSPLGGQGAYEQYF.

This rearrangement joins TRBV19 to TRBJ1-4, with TRBD1 matching over 7 bases. This CDR3 has 14 amino acids. J was trimmed by 3 bases and V by 6 bases; bases with no gene match: 4. Germline V lookup: CDR1 LNHDA, CDR2 SQIVND (reference sequence). Written as DNA, the CDR3 is TGTGCCAGTAGCCTACAGGGGTCTAATGAAAAACTGTTTTTT. The encoded protein is CASSLQGSNEKLFF.

CDR3 sequence (DNA): TGTGCCAGCAGCCCCCGGAGCGCCACCACCACAGATACGCAGTATTTT. This sequence encodes CASSPRSATTTDTQYF. The V call is TRBV11-3, the J call TRBJ2-3; D gene uncertain. Germline V gene sequence: CDR1 SGHNT, CDR2 YENEEA. The CDR3 length is 16 residues. Trimming pared 5 bases from V and 2 bases from J, leaving 17 bases between.

The chain has TRBV29-1 and TRBJ2-3; 12 bases match TRBD2. Germline V CDR1 and CDR2: SQVTM, ANQGSEA. The CDR3 runs to 16 residues. After removal of 6 bases from V and 1 base from J, the junction contained 8 bases not matched to a gene. Here the CDR3 reads CSVAGLAGSGTDTQYF. The DNA of the CDR3 is TGCAGCGTCGCCGGACTAGCGGGGAGTGGCACAGATACGCAGTATTTT.

The chain carries TRBV7-8 and TRBJ2-2; 8 bases map to TRBD2. With V trimmed by 5 bases and J by 5 bases, 7 bases remained unmatched. Germline loops: CDR1 SGHVS, CDR2 FQNEAQ. CDR3 length equals 15 residues. Here the CDR3 DNA reads TGTGCCAGCAGCCGGGAGGGGAGGTTAACCGGGGAGCTGTTTTTT. It yields the protein CASSREGRLTGELFF.

This clone was seen just once. This rearrangement joins TRBV28 to TRBJ2-7; TRBD1 agrees at 7 bases. The CDR3 sequence is 14 residues long. The germline V gene has CDR1 MDHEN and CDR2 SYDVKM. The V and J ends lost 0 bases and 9 bases, in that order; junction bases with no gene match: 8. The CDR3 is CASSLWDRRAGQYF. CDR3 nucleotide sequence: TGTGCCAGCAGTTTATGGGACAGGCGGGCTGGGCAGTACTTC.

The chain carries TRBV18 and TRBJ1-1; D not certain. V gave up 5 bases and J gave up 3 bases, with 7 bases separating them. Per germline, CDR1 KGHSH and CDR2 LQKENI. The length of the CDR3 is 12 residues. The CDR3 is CASSYSDTEAFF. The CDR3, as DNA: TGTGCCAGCTCATATTCGGACACTGAAGCTTTCTTT.

The J gene is TRBJ2-1, the V gene TRBV2, with 9 positions matching TRBD1. The V segment lost 3 bases and the J segment 2 bases; nucleotides outside the gene matches: 5. The germline CDR1 and CDR2 sequences are SNHLY and FYNNEI. The CDR3 length is 16 residues. CDR3: CASSDSRDRAYNEQFF. The CDR3, as DNA: TGTGCCAGCAGTGATAGTAGGGACAGGGCCTACAATGAGCAGTTCTTC.

In this sample, this clone turned up once. This sequence joins TRBV28 and TRBJ2-1; D ambiguous. Trimming pared 5 bases from V and 11 bases from J, leaving 10 bases between. The CDR3 length is 11 residues. Germline assignment: CDR1 MDHEN and CDR2 SYDVKM. CDR3 coding DNA: TGTGCCAGCAGTCACCAGGCAAAGCAGTTCTTC. Amino acids: CASSHQAKQFF.

To note about this clone: Additional DNA sequences in this sample encode the identical CDR3. V and J are TRBV7-2 and TRBJ2-7; 7 bases fit TRBD2. The CDR3 covers 15 residues. V lost 2 bases and J lost 2; bases outside the gene matches: 6. Germline CDR1 and CDR2: SGHTA and FQGNSA. The CDR3 sequence: CASSLSLAEAYEQYF. In DNA, the CDR3 is TGTGCCAGCAGCTTAAGCCTAGCGGAAGCCTACGAGCAGTACTTC.

The rearrangement joins TRBV6-6 to TRBJ1-1; no reliable D call. This CDR3 spans 11 amino acids. The V gene lost 2 bases and the J gene lost 7 bases, with 5 bases spanning the gap. Germline V CDR1 and CDR2: MNHNY, SVGAGI (reference sequence). The CDR3 region has the DNA TGTGCCAGCAGTTACGGCGGTGAAGCTTTCTTT. Encoded protein: CASSYGGEAFF.

The V gene is TRBV10-2, the J gene TRBJ2-7; D unclear. The CDR3 contains 14 residues. V gave up 0 bases and J gave up 4 bases, with 10 bases separating them. Germline V gene lookup returns CDR1 WSHSY and CDR2 SAAADI. The CDR3 reads CASSESREAYEQYF. The CDR3 bases are TGCGCCAGCAGTGAGTCTCGAGAAGCTTACGAGCAGTACTTC.

The rearrangement links TRBV4-3 to TRBJ2-5; 12 bases match TRBD2. This CDR3 spans 16 amino acids. V gave up 0 bases and J gave up 5 bases; unmatched junction bases: 4. Germline CDR1 LGHNA, CDR2 YSLEER. DNA for the CDR3: TGCGCCAGCAGCCAAGATCTAACTAGCGGGGGGGAGACCCAGTACTTC. This gives the protein CASSQDLTSGGETQYF.

The genes are TRBV19 and TRBJ1-5, with a tentative D call TRBD1 (6 bases). The CDR3 has 15 amino acids. The ends were cut back, 7 bases at V and 4 bases at J, with 17 bases in the middle. Germline assignment: CDR1 LNHDA and CDR2 SQIVND (reference sequence). CDR3 sequence (DNA): TGTGCCAGTAAGACCCCCGAGGGGGTTAATCAGCCCCAGCATTTT. This gives the protein CASKTPEGVNQPQHF.

This clone was detected once. The J gene is TRBJ2-1, the V gene TRBV11-2, with 8 bases matching TRBD1. The length of the CDR3 is 14 residues. Germline V gene lookup returns CDR1 SGHAT and CDR2 FQNNGV. J was trimmed by 7 bases and V by 5 bases; bases with no gene match: 7. CDR3 region: CASSPGGQENEQFF. The CDR3 DNA follows: TGTGCCAGCAGCCCAGGGGGACAGGAGAATGAGCAGTTCTTC.

The CDR3 is CASCRDYSNQPQHF. CDR3 bases: TGTGCCAGCTGCAGGGACTATAGCAATCAGCCCCAGCATTTT. This chain links TRBV19 with TRBJ1-5, with a weak D call TRBD1 (5 bases). Germline CDR1 is LNHDA and CDR2 is SQIVND (reference sequence). The CDR3 extends over 14 amino acids. Deletions cut 9 bases from V and 0 bases from J, with 12 bases between.

The chain recombines TRBV28 with TRBJ1-3; TRBD1 might be the D (6 bases). Trimming pared 7 bases from V and 0 bases from J, leaving 16 bases between. Germline V CDR1 and CDR2: MDHEN, SYDVKM. The CDR3 totals 16 residues. The CDR3 protein is CASTPGGSLSGNTIYF. For the CDR3, the DNA is TGTGCCAGCACTCCGGGGGGCAGCCTCTCTGGAAACACCATATATTTT.

This clone has a handful of counts. CDR3 in DNA: TGTGCCAGCAGTGTACAGGGGGGAGGCAATCAGCCCCAGCATTTT. Encoded protein: CASSVQGGGNQPQHF. J is TRBJ1-5 and V is TRBV6-1, with 8 bases lining up with TRBD1. In germline, CDR1 is MNHNS, CDR2 SASEGT. The CDR3 runs 15 residues. V was clipped by 4 bases and J by 2 bases; unmatched bases: 4.

V usage is TRBV30 and J usage is TRBJ1-6; D gene uncertain. This CDR3 is 13 amino acids long. CDR1 and CDR2 from the germline V gene are GTSNPN and SVGIG (reference sequence). V lost 0 bases to trimming and J lost 5 bases, with 5 bases between them. The CDR3 DNA reads TGTGCCTGGAGTGTAGCGGATAATTCACCCCTCCACTTT. This translates into CAWSVADNSPLHF. Full variable domain (outside the CDR3, taken from reference TRBV30 and TRBJ1-6): SQTIHQWPATLVQPVGSPLSLECTVEGTSNPNLYWYRQAAGRGLQLLFYSVGIGQISSEVPQNLSASRPQDRQFILSSKKLLLSDSGFYLCAWSVADNSPLHFGNGTRLTVT.

This clone is a singleton in its sample. The J gene is TRBJ1-5, the V gene TRBV6-5; D is unclear. The germline V gene has CDR1 MNHEY and CDR2 SVGAGI. The V end lost 4 bases, the J end lost 5 bases, and 18 bases lay between the germline ends. CDR3 length: 16 residues. CDR3 DNA sequence: TGTGCCAGCAGTTCCACGAGCCCTCCCTCCTATCAGCCCCAGCATTTT. This encodes CASSSTSPPSYQPQHF.

The chain has TRBV4-3 and TRBJ2-7; 10 positions match TRBD1. The CDR3 is 15 residues long. V dropped 4 bases and J dropped 6; count of bases not matched to a gene: 9. The V gene's germline CDR1 is LGHNA and CDR2 YSLEER. CDR3 amino acids: CASSLEEGQGREQYF. DNA for the CDR3: TGCGCCAGCAGCCTAGAGGAGGGACAGGGGCGCGAGCAGTACTTC.

This clone was observed a handful of times. The V gene is TRBV30, the J gene TRBJ1-2, with D possibly being TRBD1 (6 bases). Per the germline V gene, CDR1 is GTSNPN and CDR2 is SVGIG (reference sequence). The CDR3 loop spans 12 amino acids. V was cut by 7 bases and J by 2 bases, with 11 bases left in between. Written as DNA, the CDR3 is TGTGCCTTAGCCAGGGGAAACTATGGCTACACCTTC. This gives the protein CALARGNYGYTF.

The chain links TRBV10-1 to TRBJ2-6; 10 nucleotides match TRBD1. The CDR3 extends over 15 amino acids. Germline trimming cut 2 bases from V and 9 bases from J; bases unmatched to any gene: 4. Germline CDR1 and CDR2: WNHNN and SYGVQD (reference sequence). In DNA form, the CDR3 reads TGCGCCAGCAGTGAGGGGACAGGGGAGGACAACGTCCTGACTTTC. It codes for CASSEGTGEDNVLTF.